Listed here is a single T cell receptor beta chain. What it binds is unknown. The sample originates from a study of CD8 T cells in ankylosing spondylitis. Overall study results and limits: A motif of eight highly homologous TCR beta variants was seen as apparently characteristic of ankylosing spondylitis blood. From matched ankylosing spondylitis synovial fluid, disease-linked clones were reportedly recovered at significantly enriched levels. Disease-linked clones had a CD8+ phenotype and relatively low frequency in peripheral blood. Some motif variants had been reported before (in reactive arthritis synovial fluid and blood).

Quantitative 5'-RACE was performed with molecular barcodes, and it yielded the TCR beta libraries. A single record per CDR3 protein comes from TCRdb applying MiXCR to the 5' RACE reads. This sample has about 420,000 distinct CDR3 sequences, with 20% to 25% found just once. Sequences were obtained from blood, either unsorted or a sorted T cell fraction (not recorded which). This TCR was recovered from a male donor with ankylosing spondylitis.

CDR3 nucleotides: TGCGCCAGCAGCCAAGATAGCCGGTCCTACGAGCAGTACTTC. Translating it yields CASSQDSRSYEQYF. The chain combines TRBV4-3 with TRBJ2-7; D ambiguous. Trimming stripped 0 bases from V and 1 base from J, with 7 bases between. CDR3 length: 14 amino acids. The germline V gene has CDR1 LGHNA and CDR2 YSLEER.